Following are 22 T cell receptor beta chains from one sample sequenced in a study of CD8 T cells in Susac syndrome (dated by TCRdb to between 2019 and 2020). Preparation of the library involved the immunoSEQ multiplex PCR assay. RNA was extracted using the RNeasy kit, and roughly 0.5 to 1 microgram was reverse transcribed with random hexamers. The public sequencing data were trimmed at Q25 with fastp and processed into clonotypes with MiXCR by TCRdb, which kept only in-frame beta chains. Each record represents a unique CDR3 protein, reported with the most common genes and DNA among its rows. This sample has more than 200,000 distinct CDR3 sequences in its table, and 94% of those were observed once. About 0.14% of the sample is held by the ten biggest clonotypes. Sequencing used CD4+ T cells from PBMCs. These receptors were collected from a human donor with Susac syndrome.

The CDR3 sequence: CASSVIAGGPTDTQYF. Written as DNA, the CDR3 is TGTGCCAGCAGTGTGATAGCGGGGGGCCCCACAGATACGCAGTATTTT. V gene TRBV2 combines with J gene TRBJ2-3; 10 bases fit TRBD2. After removal of 4 bases from V and 2 bases from J, the junction contained 6 bases not matched to a gene. Germline V gene data show CDR1 as SNHLY and CDR2 as FYNNEI. The CDR3 is 16 residues long.

The chain is built from TRBV11-2 and TRBJ2-4; tentatively, D is TRBD1 (5 bases). The V gene's germline CDR1 is SGHAT and CDR2 FQNNGV. The CDR3 covers 16 residues. V gave up 1 base and J gave up 0 bases, with 10 bases separating them. The CDR3 loop reads CASSLVDSLAKNIQYF. CDR3 sequence (DNA): TGTGCCAGCAGCTTAGTCGACAGCCTAGCCAAAAACATTCAGTACTTC.

The rearrangement joins TRBV28 to TRBJ2-5; a possible D gene is TRBD2 (6 bases). The CDR3 is made up of 14 amino acids. CDR1 is MDHEN and CDR2 is SYDVKM in the germline V gene. Trimming shortened V by 4 bases and J by 5 bases, and 14 bases separated the two germline ends. CDR3 sequence (DNA): TGTGCCAGCAGTTCTACAGCCCGGGGGGAGACCCAGTACTTC. It codes for CASSSTARGETQYF.

CDR3 protein: CASSVRGGEDTQYF. The DNA for the CDR3 is TGCGCCAGCAGCGTTCGGGGGGGTGAAGATACGCAGTATTTT. The genes are TRBV5-1 and TRBJ2-3, with 8 bases aligning to TRBD2. Losses at the gene ends were 4 bases for V and 5 bases for J; bases not matched to a gene: 6. CDR1 is SGHRS, CDR2 YFSETQ, per germline. This CDR3 is built from 14 residues.

CDR3 DNA sequence: TGCAGTGCTAGGGAACAGGGACCGAACACTGAAGCTTTCTTT. This sequence encodes CSAREQGPNTEAFF. The rearrangement links TRBV20-1 to TRBJ1-1, with D tentatively TRBD1 (6 bases). Germline CDR1 is DFQATT and CDR2 is SNEGSKA (reference sequence). This CDR3 has 14 amino acids. V lost 3 bases, J lost 1 base, and 12 bases lay in between.

V and J are TRBV20-1 and TRBJ1-5; D is unresolved. The CDR3 extends over 14 amino acids. The V gene lost 6 bases and the J gene lost 5 bases, with 17 bases spanning the gap. Germline assignment: CDR1 DFQATT and CDR2 SNEGSKA (reference sequence). In nucleotides, the CDR3 is TGCAGTGCCCCCCGGCAAGGGCGGGATCAGCCCCAGCATTTT. The encoded protein is CSAPRQGRDQPQHF.

The chain couples TRBV10-3 to TRBJ2-1, with D possibly TRBD1 on 5 matching bases. Trimming cost V 5 bases and J 9 bases, with 17 bases left between them. The CDR3 has 14 amino acids. Germline V gene data show CDR1 as ENHRY and CDR2 as SYGVKD. Here the CDR3 DNA reads TGTGCCATCAGTTCGGTGGGGCGGCTGGGTGAGCAGTTCTTC. Its translation: CAISSVGRLGEQFF.

This clonotype was seen just once. This chain uses TRBV12-3 or TRBV12-4 with TRBJ2-3; possible D gene TRBD1, 5 bases. V was clipped by 7 bases and J by 2 bases, with 13 bases between them. The CDR3 covers 14 residues. The CDR3 DNA reads TGTGCCAGCAAATTAGGGGTCCCCACAGATACGCAGTATTTT. It is translated as CASKLGVPTDTQYF.

The chain has TRBV5-1 and TRBJ2-1; D remains unclear. From germline, CDR1 is SGHRS and CDR2 YFSETQ. Trimming shortened V by 4 bases and J by 5 bases, and 10 bases separated the two germline ends. This CDR3 comprises 13 residues. In nucleotides, the CDR3 is TGCGCCAGCAGCCCCAGTATTGACAATGAGCAGTTCTTC. Its protein is CASSPSIDNEQFF.

This sequence joins TRBV28 and TRBJ2-3, with TRBD1 as a possible D gene (5 bases). The CDR3 has 15 amino acids. Trimming removed 2 bases at V and 4 bases at J, with 13 bases between. CDR1 and CDR2 (germline): MDHEN, SYDVKM. As DNA, the CDR3 is TGTGCCAGCAGTTTAGGTGCCAGGGAAGCAGATACGCAGTATTTT. Translating gives CASSLGAREADTQYF.

Details on this clonotype: Sequence at one end of the junction differs from germline and may be a read error. The gene calls are TRBV12-3 or TRBV12-4 and TRBJ2-3; no clear D. The CDR3 totals 15 residues. The CDR3 sequence: CANSLPHLGTDTQYF. The CDR3 DNA is TGTGCCAACAGTTTACCCCACTTGGGCACAGATACGCAGTATTTT.

The gene calls are TRBV20-1 and TRBJ1-6; D gene ambiguous. Germline V lookup: CDR1 DFQATT, CDR2 SNEGSKA (reference sequence). This CDR3 is 12 amino acids long. The DNA of the CDR3 is TGCGGAGCGATTACGGGGAATTCACCCCTCCACTTT. Protein sequence: CGAITGNSPLHF.

The chain uses TRBV6-2 or TRBV6-3 and TRBJ1-1, with D tentatively TRBD1 (5 bases). The length of the CDR3 is 16 residues. Germline CDR1 MNHEY, CDR2 SVGEGT. Trimming left V 2 bases short and J 3 bases short, with 16 bases between. CDR3 DNA sequence: TGTGCCAGCAGTTACAGAATGGGACCAGGGTACACTGAAGCTTTCTTT. Translated: CASSYRMGPGYTEAFF.

This rearrangement joins TRBV6-2 or TRBV6-3 to TRBJ2-3; no clear D. The CDR3 loop spans 11 amino acids. V lost 4 bases and J 4 bases, leaving 3 bases between the germline ends. Germline assignment: CDR1 MNHEY and CDR2 SVGEGT. CDR3 in amino acids: CASSSSDTQYF. DNA of the CDR3: TGTGCCAGCAGTTCCTCAGATACGCAGTATTTT.

The gene calls are TRBV29-1 and TRBJ2-7; possibly TRBD1 for D (6 bases). V was cut by 6 bases and J by 2 bases, with 17 bases left in between. The CDR3 is 14 amino acids. The V gene's germline CDR1 is SQVTM and CDR2 ANQGSEA. This CDR3 is CSVAQGLGTYEQYF. In DNA, the CDR3 is TGCAGCGTCGCACAGGGTTTGGGAACCTACGAGCAGTACTTC.

The rearrangement uses TRBV19 and TRBJ2-3; a possible D gene is TRBD2 (6 bases). The CDR3 is made up of 14 amino acids. The V and J ends lost 9 bases and 2 bases respectively, with 15 bases between them. CDR1 and CDR2 (germline): LNHDA, SQIVND (reference sequence). CDR3: CASERRGDTDTQYF. The CDR3 nucleotides are TGTGCCAGCGAGAGGCGGGGCGACACAGATACGCAGTATTTT. Using reference TRBV19 and TRBJ2-3 for the parts outside the CDR3, the full variable domain is DGGITQSPKYLFRKEGQNVTLSCEQNLNHDAMYWYRQDPGQGLRLIYYSQIVNDFQKGDIAEGYSVSREKKESFPLTVTSAQKNPTAFYLCASERRGDTDTQYFGPGTRLTVL.

J is TRBJ2-7 and V is TRBV3-1; D is unresolved. The CDR3 is 13 amino acids. Trimming removed 4 bases from V and 0 bases from J, with 7 bases in between. The germline V gene encodes CDR1 LGHDT and CDR2 YNNKEL (reference sequence). CDR3 bases: TGTGCCAGCAGCCTCCGGCCCTCCTACGAGCAGTACTTC. Protein product: CASSLRPSYEQYF.

The chain recombines TRBV20-1 with TRBJ2-3; D is perhaps TRBD1 or TRBD2 (6 bases each). CDR3 length: 14 residues. Trimming pared 1 base from V and 2 bases from J, leaving 10 bases between. In germline, CDR1 is DFQATT, CDR2 SNEGSKA (reference sequence). The CDR3: CSARVGGLTDTQYF. CDR3 in DNA: TGCAGTGCTAGAGTCGGGGGCCTCACAGATACGCAGTATTTT.

The chain combines TRBV29-1 with TRBJ1-1; D uncertain. This CDR3 has 14 residues. Germline CDR1 is SQVTM and CDR2 is ANQGSEA. V was clipped by 4 bases and J by 3 bases, with 15 bases between them. The CDR3 here is CSVGQNWRDTEAFF. In DNA, the CDR3 is TGCAGCGTTGGCCAGAACTGGCGGGACACTGAAGCTTTCTTT.

This clonotype was seen only a few times. V usage is TRBV6-6 and J usage is TRBJ1-1; perhaps TRBD1 as D (5 bases). The germline V gene has CDR1 MNHNY and CDR2 SVGAGI (reference sequence). V was trimmed by 2 bases and J by 4 bases, leaving 8 bases between them. CDR3 size: 13 residues. CDR3 sequence: CASSYTGGTEAFF. In DNA, the CDR3 is TGTGCCAGCAGTTACACGGGGGGCACTGAAGCTTTCTTT.

The J gene is TRBJ2-3, the V gene TRBV20-1; 8 nucleotides match TRBD2. The CDR3 contains 14 residues. Germline CDR1 and CDR2: DFQATT and SNEGSKA (reference sequence). The V and J ends lost 6 bases and 4 bases, in that order; junction bases with no gene match: 9. CDR3 DNA sequence: TGCAGTGCCCCCGCCCCGGGGGGGCCAGATACGCAGTATTTT. Its translation: CSAPAPGGPDTQYF.

V usage is TRBV30 and J usage is TRBJ1-3; D call uncertain. V was pared by 4 bases and J by 3 bases, with 4 bases between. The CDR3 length is 11 residues. Per germline, CDR1 GTSNPN and CDR2 SVGIG (reference sequence). CDR3 coding DNA: TGTGCCTGGACAGGTGGAAACACCATATATTTT. It translates to CAWTGGNTIYF.